This T cell receptor (beta chain) was sequenced in a study of blood T cells in healthy people across ages. V lost 4 bases, J lost 3 bases, and 5 bases stayed unmatched. Germline CDR1 is SGDLS and CDR2 is YYNGEE. The CDR3 loop spans 14 amino acids. It was with a sample-barcoded 5' primer and a J-beta primer mix that a second PCR of about 7 to 12 cycles was run. MiXCR, applied by TCRdb to the 5' RACE reads, yields one record per CDR3 protein. This table has 1.5 million to 2 million distinct CDR3 sequences, about 39% appearing once. The sample consisted of blood. The clonotype originates from a human donor in good health. The rearrangement links TRBV9 to TRBJ2-7, with 9 bases matching TRBD1. The CDR3 protein is CASSQTGGVYEQYF. The CDR3 DNA reads as TGTGCCAGCAGCCAGACAGGGGGGGTCTACGAGCAGTACTTC.